The source of this TCR beta chain is a study of cytomegalovirus exposure and HLA in healthy donors. Study-wide points: A later analysis reportedly identified an Asian-associated ancestry cluster as carrying fewer N-insertions than the approximately 620-donor mean. Accurate HLA-A and HLA-B prediction from TCR beta sequences was reported for most subjects. The investigators catalogued 150 to 200 TCR beta chains as cytomegalovirus-associated.

Primers: 60 Vbeta forward and 13 Jbeta reverse. Libraries were prepared by immunoSEQ multiplex PCR; TCRdb keeps only in-frame clonotypes and omits some of them. The sample has about 98,000 clones, roughly two thirds seen once. On this clone itself: Its target is unknown.

Germline lookup yields CDR1 MNHEY and CDR2 SVGAGI. Trimming took 5 bases from V and 1 from J; bases not matched to a gene: 7. The CDR3 consists of 15 residues. This chain joins TRBV6-5 and TRBJ1-1; 7 nucleotides align to TRBD1. This receptor was identified in a middle-aged man in good health and CMV-seronegative. Sequencing was done on a sample of PBMCs. The CDR3 region has the DNA TGTGCCAGCAGTGCACAGGGGACGGGGAACACTGAAGCTTTCTTT. Amino acid sequence: CASSAQGTGNTEAFF.